This T cell receptor (beta chain) appears in the sequencing data of a study of blood T cell repertoires in COVID-19. Study as a whole: Samples of COVID-19 (acute and convalescent) were obtained from the United States, Italy and Spain.

The V segment lost 2 bases and the J segment 8 bases; nucleotides outside the gene matches: 9. Per germline, CDR1 KGHSY and CDR2 FQNENV. This CDR3 contains 17 residues. Source study methods: The authors estimated nucleated cell counts from reference gene primer amplification. The method was immunoSEQ multiplex PCR; TCRdb's version includes in-frame clones alone and lacks a portion of them. The V and J calls and clone size were taken over from that table, and D and trimming were inferred from the DNA. The sample lists about 23,000 clones, 75% to 95% seen once, with about 20% in the top ten. This sequence was found in a human donor in a cohort sampled during active COVID-19. The J gene is TRBJ1-6, the V gene TRBV16, with TRBD1 matching 10 bases. The specimen was peripheral blood. CDR3 DNA sequence: TGTGCCAGCAGCCAACCGCCCGGCGGGACAGGGGATTCACCCCTCCACTTT. Its translation: CASSQPPGGTGDSPLHF.